This T cell receptor beta chain comes out of a study of CD8+CD57+ T cells in acquired aplastic anemia. About this clonotype: The antigen remains undetermined.

TCR beta VDJ and CDR3 were profiled, and genomic DNA was the template. From the reads, TCRdb called clonotypes with MiXCR, one entry per CDR3 protein. Counted here are around 150,000 distinct CDR3 sequences, over 70% occurring once; the ten biggest clones make up 35% to 60%. Patients sequenced had flow cytometry evidence of CD8+CD57+ cell expansion. A severe acquired aplastic anemia diagnosis applied to all patients. J was trimmed by 5 bases and V by 6 bases; bases with no gene match: 12. The CDR3 length is 15 residues. The germline CDR1 and CDR2 sequences are SGHAT and FQNNGV. Study-wide results and caveats: Researchers report that twenty-nine CD8+ CDR3 sequences appeared in both patients and controls.

The chain employs TRBV11-2 and TRBJ2-5; 7 bases agree with TRBD1. Sequencing was performed on sorted CD4+, CD8+, or CD8+CD57+ T cells (not recorded which) from PBMCs. The origin of this receptor is a human donor with aplastic anemia. CDR3 loop: CASSRQTGTGETQYF. In DNA, the CDR3 is TGTGCCAGCAGTCGCCAGACAGGGACGGGCGAGACCCAGTACTTC.